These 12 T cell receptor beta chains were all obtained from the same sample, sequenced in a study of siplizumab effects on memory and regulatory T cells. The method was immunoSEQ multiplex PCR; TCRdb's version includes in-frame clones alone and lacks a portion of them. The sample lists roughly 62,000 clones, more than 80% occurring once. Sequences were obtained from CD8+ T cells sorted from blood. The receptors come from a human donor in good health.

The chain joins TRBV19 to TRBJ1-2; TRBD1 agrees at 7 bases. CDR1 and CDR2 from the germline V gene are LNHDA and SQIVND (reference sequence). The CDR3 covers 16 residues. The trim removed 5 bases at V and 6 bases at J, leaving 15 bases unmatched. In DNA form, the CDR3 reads TGTGCCAGTAGTGCAGGGGGAGCCGGATTAGGGCATGGCTACACCTTC. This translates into CASSAGGAGLGHGYTF.

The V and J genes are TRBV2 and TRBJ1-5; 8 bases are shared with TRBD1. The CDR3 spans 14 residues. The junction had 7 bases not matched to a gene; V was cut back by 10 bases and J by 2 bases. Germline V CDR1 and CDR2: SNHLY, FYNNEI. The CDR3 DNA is TGTGCCACCGACCCGGGACAGGGCAATCAGCCCCAGCATTTT. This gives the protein CATDPGQGNQPQHF.

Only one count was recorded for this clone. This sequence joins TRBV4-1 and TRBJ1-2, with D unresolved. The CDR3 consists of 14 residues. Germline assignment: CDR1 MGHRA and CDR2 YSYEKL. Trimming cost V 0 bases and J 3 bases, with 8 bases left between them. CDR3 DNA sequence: TGCGCCAGCAGCCAAGAGTTATTTGACTATGGCTACACCTTC. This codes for CASSQELFDYGYTF.

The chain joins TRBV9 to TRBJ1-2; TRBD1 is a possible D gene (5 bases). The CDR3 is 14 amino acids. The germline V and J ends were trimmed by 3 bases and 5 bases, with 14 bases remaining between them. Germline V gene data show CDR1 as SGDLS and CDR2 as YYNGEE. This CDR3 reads CASSGAGPHYGYTF. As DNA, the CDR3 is TGTGCCAGCAGCGGAGCGGGGCCCCATTATGGCTACACCTTC.

Here the CDR3 reads CASSVVYGGGPTEDSYNEQFF. The CDR3 bases are TGTGCCAGCAGTGTAGTTTACGGGGGAGGGCCGACCGAGGACTCCTACAATGAGCAGTTCTTC. J is TRBJ2-1 and V is TRBV2; 7 bases align to TRBD2. The germline CDR1 and CDR2 sequences are SNHLY and FYNNEI. The CDR3 runs 21 residues. V lost 4 bases and J lost 0; bases outside the gene matches: 21.

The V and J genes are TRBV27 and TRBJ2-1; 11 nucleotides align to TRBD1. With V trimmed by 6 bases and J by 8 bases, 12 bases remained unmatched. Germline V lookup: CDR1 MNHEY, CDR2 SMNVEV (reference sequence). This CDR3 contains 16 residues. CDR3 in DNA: TGTGCCAGCAGCCTAATTCGGACAGGGGGCATGGATGAGCAGTTCTTC. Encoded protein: CASSLIRTGGMDEQFF.

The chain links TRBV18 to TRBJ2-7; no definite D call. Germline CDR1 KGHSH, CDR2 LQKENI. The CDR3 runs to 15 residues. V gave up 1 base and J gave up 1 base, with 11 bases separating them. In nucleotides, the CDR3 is TGTGCCAGCTCACCACTGGAGACCGAGTCCTACGAGCAGTACTTC. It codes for CASSPLETESYEQYF.

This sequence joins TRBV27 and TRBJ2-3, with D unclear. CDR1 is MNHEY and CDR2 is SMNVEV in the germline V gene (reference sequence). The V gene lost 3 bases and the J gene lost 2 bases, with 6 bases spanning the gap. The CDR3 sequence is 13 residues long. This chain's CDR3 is CASSFGATDTQYF. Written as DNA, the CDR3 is TGTGCCAGCAGTTTCGGCGCCACAGATACGCAGTATTTT.

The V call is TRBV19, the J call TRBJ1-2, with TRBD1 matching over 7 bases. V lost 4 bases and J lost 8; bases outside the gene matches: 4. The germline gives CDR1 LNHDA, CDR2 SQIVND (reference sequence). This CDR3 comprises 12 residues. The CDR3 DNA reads TGTGCCAGTAGTACTCACAGGGGCGGCTACACCTTC. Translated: CASSTHRGGYTF. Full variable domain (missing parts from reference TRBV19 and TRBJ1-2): DGGITQSPKYLFRKEGQNVTLSCEQNLNHDAMYWYRQDPGQGLRLIYYSQIVNDFQKGDIAEGYSVSREKKESFPLTVTSAQKNPTAFYLCASSTHRGGYTFGSGTRLTVV.

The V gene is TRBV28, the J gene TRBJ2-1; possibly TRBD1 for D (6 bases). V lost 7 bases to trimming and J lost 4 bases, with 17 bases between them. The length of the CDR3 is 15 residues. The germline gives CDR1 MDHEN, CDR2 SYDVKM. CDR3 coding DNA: TGTGCCAGCACCACGACAGGCCCGCTTTACAATGAGCAGTTCTTC. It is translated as CASTTTGPLYNEQFF.

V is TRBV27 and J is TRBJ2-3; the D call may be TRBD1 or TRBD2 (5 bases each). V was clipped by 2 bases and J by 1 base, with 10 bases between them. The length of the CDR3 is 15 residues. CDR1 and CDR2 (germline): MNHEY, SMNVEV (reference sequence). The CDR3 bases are TGTGCCAGCAGTTTAAGGGACCTAGGCACAGATACGCAGTATTTT. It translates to CASSLRDLGTDTQYF.

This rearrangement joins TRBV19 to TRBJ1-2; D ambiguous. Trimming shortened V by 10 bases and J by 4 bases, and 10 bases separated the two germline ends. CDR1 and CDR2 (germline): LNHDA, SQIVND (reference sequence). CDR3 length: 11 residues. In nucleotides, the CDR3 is TGTGCCACGGGCGGCAGCTATGGCTACACCTTC. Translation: CATGGSYGYTF.